This entry is about one T cell receptor beta chain. No antigen is known for it. Measured with immunoSEQ multiplex PCR; TCRdb has only the in-frame clones, and not every one. The sample shows about 440,000 clones, roughly 91% of them seen only once. This record belongs to a study of Ad26.COV2.S vaccination and SARS-CoV-2 variants. Sample treatment: about 20 received Ad26.COV2.S at low or high dose, single or two shots; about five received placebo; per-sample allocation not given. Sampling happened 63 days after the first vaccine or placebo injection. This Boston cohort included adults aged 18-55 years. The CDR3 length is 14 residues. Germline CDR1 and CDR2: SGHDN and FVKESK. V shed 5 bases and J shed 4 bases, with 14 bases lying between them. Overall study findings and caveats: The breadth of spike-specific CD8+ and CD4+ T cell responses after vaccination was reportedly substantial.

This sequence was found in a person aged 18-65 years who received the Ad26.COV2.S COVID-19 vaccine or a placebo. The genes are TRBV14 and TRBJ2-5, with D perhaps TRBD2 (6 bases). The starting material was peripheral blood, obtained in a trial of Ad26.COV2.S vaccine versus placebo. The CDR3 DNA reads as TGTGCCAGCAGCACGGGAGAATCGAGAGAGACCCAGTACTTC. Protein product: CASSTGESRETQYF.